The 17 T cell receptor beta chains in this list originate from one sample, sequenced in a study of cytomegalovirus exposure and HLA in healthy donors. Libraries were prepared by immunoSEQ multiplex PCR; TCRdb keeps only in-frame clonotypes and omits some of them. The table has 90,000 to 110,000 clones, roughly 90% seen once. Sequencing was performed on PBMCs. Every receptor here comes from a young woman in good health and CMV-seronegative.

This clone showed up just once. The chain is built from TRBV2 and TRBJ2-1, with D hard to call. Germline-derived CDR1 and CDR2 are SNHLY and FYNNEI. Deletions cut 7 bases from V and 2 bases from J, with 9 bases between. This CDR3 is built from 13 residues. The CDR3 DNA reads TGTGCCAGCAATTCAGGCCCCTACAATGAGCAGTTCTTC. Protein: CASNSGPYNEQFF.

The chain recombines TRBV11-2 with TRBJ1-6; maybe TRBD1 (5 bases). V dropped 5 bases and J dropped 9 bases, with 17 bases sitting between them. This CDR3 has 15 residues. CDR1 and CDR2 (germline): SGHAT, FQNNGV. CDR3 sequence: CASSRTTGDFSPLHF. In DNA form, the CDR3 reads TGTGCCAGCAGCCGGACTACAGGCGACTTTTCACCCCTCCACTTT.

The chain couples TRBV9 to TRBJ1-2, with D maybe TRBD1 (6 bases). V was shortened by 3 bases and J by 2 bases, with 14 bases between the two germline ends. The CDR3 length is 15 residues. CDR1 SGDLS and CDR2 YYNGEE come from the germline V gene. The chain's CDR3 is CASSGGGAENYGYTF. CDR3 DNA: TGTGCCAGCAGCGGTGGGGGCGCTGAGAACTATGGCTACACCTTC.

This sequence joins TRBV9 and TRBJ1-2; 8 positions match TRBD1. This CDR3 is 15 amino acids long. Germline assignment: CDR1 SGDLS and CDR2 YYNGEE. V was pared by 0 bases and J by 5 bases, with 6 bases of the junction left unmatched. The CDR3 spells CASSVASGQEYGYTF. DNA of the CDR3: TGTGCCAGCAGCGTAGCTTCGGGACAGGAGTATGGCTACACCTTC.

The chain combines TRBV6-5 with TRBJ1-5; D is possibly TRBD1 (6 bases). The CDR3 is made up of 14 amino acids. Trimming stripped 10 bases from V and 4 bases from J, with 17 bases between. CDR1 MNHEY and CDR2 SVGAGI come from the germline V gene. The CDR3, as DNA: TGTGCCACCAAGAGGGGGGGTGGGAATCAGCCCCAGCATTTT. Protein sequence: CATKRGGGNQPQHF.

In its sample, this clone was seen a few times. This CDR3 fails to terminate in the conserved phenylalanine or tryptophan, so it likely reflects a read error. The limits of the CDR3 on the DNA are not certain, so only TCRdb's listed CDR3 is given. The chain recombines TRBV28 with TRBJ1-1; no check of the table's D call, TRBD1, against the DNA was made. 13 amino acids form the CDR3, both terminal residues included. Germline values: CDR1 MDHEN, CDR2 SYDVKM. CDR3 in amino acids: CASSPGQGTQTSV.

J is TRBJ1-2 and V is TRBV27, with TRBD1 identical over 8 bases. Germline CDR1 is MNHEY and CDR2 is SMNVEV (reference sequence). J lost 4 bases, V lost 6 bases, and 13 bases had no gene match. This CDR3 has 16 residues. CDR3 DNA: TGTGCCAGCAGACCAGGACAGGGCAGGGGTGGCTATGGCTACACCTTC. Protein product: CASRPGQGRGGYGYTF.

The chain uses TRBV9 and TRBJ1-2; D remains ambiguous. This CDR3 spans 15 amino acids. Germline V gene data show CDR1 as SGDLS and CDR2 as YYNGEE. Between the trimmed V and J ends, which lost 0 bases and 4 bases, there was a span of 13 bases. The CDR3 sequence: CASSVGGKTPYGYTF. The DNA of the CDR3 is TGTGCCAGCAGCGTAGGCGGGAAAACCCCCTATGGCTACACCTTC. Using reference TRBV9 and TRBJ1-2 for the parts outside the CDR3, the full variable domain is DSGVTQTPKHLITATGQRVTLRCSPRSGDLSVYWYQQSLDQGLQFLIQYYNGEERAKGNILERFSAQQFPDLHSELNLSSLELGDSALYFCASSVGGKTPYGYTFGSGTRLTVV.

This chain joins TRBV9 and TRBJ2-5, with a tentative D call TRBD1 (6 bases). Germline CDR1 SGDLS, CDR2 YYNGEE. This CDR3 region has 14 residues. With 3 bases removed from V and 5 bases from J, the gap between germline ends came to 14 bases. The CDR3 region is CASSGRQEMETQYF. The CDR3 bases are TGTGCCAGCAGCGGGAGACAGGAGATGGAGACCCAGTACTTC.

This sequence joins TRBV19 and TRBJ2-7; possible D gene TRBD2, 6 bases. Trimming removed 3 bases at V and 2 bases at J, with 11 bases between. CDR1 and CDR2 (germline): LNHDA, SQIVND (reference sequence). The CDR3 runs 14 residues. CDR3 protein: CASSIGGGPYEQYF. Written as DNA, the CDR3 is TGTGCCAGTAGTATCGGGGGAGGACCCTACGAGCAGTACTTC.

The CDR3 DNA is TGTGCCAGCAGCTTAGATCCCAGTCTGGCGAACACTGAAGCTTTCTTT. This codes for CASSLDPSLANTEAFF. The chain is built from TRBV7-6 and TRBJ1-1; D is ambiguous. The CDR3 length is 16 residues. V lost 1 base to trimming and J lost 1 base, with 13 bases between them. The germline V gene has CDR1 SGHVS and CDR2 FNYEAQ.

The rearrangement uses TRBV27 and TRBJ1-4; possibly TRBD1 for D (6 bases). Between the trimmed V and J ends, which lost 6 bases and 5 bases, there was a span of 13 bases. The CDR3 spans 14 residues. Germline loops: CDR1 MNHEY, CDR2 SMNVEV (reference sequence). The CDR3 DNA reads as TGTGCCAGCAGGTTCACAGGGCGGAATGAAAAACTGTTTTTT. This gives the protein CASRFTGRNEKLFF.

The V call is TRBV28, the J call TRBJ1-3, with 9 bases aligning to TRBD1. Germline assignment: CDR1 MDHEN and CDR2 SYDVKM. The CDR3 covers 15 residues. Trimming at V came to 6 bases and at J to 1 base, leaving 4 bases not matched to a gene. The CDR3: CASSRDRVSGNTIYF. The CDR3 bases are TGTGCCAGCAGCCGGGACAGGGTGTCTGGAAACACCATATATTTT.

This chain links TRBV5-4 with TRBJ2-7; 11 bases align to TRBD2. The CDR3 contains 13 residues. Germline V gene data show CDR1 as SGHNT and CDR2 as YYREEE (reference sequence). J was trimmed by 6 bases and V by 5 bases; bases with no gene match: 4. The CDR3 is CASRPGLAGEQYF. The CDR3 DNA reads TGTGCCAGCAGGCCTGGACTAGCGGGCGAGCAGTACTTC. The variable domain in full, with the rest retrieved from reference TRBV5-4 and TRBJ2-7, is ETGVTQSPTHLIKTRGQQVTLRCSSQSGHNTVSWYQQALGQGPQFIFQYYREEENGRGNFPPRFSGLQFPNYSSELNVNALELDDSALYLCASRPGLAGEQYFGPGTRLTVT.

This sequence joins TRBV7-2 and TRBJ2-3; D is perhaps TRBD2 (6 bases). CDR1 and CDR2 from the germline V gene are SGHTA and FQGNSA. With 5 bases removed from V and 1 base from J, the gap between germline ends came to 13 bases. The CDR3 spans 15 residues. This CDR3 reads CASSPQPGGTDTQYF. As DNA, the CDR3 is TGTGCCAGCAGCCCCCAGCCGGGGGGCACAGATACGCAGTATTTT.

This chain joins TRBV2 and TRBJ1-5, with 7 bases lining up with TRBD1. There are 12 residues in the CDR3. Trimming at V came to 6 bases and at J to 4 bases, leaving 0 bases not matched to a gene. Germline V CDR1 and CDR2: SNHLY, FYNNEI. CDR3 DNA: TGTGCCAGCAGGGACAGGAATCAGCCCCAGCATTTT. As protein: CASRDRNQPQHF. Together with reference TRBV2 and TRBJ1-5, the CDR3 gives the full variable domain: EPEVTQTPSHQVTQMGQEVILRCVPISNHLYFYWYRQILGQKVEFLVSFYNNEISEKSEIFDDQFSVERPDGSNFTLKIRSTKLEDSAMYFCASRDRNQPQHFGDGTRLSIL.

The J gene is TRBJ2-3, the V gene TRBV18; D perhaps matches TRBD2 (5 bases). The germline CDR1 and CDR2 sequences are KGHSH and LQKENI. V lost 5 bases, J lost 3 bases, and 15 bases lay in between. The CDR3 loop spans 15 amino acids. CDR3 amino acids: CASSSTIEGTDTQYF. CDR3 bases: TGTGCCAGCTCATCCACGATTGAGGGAACAGATACGCAGTATTTT.